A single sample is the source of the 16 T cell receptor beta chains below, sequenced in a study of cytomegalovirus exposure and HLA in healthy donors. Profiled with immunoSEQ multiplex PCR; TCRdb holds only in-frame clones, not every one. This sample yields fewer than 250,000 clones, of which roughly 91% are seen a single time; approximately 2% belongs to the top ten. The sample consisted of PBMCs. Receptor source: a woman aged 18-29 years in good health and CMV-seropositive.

The CDR3 region is CASRNDRTGNYGYTF. DNA of the CDR3: TGCGCCAGCAGAAACGACCGGACAGGGAACTATGGCTACACCTTC. The chain combines TRBV5-1 with TRBJ1-2, with 8 bases that match TRBD1. The CDR3 has 15 amino acids. Germline V gene data show CDR1 as SGHRS and CDR2 as YFSETQ. Trimming took 5 bases from V and 2 from J; bases not matched to a gene: 8.

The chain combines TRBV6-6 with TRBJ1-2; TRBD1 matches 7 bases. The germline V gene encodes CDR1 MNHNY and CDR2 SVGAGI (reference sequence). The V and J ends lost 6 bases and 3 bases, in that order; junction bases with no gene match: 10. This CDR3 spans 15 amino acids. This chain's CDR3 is CASRPQQGLDYGYTF. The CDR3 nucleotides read TGTGCCAGCAGACCCCAACAGGGGTTGGACTATGGCTACACCTTC.

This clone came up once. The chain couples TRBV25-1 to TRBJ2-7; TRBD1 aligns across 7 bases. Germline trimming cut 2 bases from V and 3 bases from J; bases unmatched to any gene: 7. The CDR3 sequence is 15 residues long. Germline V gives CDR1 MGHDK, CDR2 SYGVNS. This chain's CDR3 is CASSETGQQFYEQYF. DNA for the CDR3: TGTGCCAGCAGTGAAACGGGACAGCAGTTCTACGAGCAGTACTTC.

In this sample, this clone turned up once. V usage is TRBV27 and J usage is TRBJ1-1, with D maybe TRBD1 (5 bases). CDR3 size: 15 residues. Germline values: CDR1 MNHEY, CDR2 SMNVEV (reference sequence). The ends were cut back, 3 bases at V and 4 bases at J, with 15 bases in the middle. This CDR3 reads CASSFEGAWSTEAFF. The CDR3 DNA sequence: TGTGCCAGCAGTTTTGAAGGGGCTTGGAGCACTGAAGCTTTCTTT.

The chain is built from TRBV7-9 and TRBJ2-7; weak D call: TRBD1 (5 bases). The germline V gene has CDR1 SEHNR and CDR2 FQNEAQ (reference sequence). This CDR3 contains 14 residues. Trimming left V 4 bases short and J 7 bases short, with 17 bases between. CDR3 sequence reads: CASSYWGGAREQYF. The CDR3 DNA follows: TGTGCCAGCAGCTACTGGGGCGGAGCAAGGGAGCAGTACTTC.

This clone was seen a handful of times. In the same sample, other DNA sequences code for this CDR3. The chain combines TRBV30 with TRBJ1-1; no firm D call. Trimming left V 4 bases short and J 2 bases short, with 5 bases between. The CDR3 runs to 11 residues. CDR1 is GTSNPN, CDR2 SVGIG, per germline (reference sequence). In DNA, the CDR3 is TGTGCCTGGACAGTAAACACTGAAGCTTTCTTT. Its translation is CAWTVNTEAFF. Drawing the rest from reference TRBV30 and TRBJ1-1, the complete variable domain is SQTIHQWPATLVQPVGSPLSLECTVEGTSNPNLYWYRQAAGRGLQLLFYSVGIGQISSEVPQNLSASRPQDRQFILSSKKLLLSDSGFYLCAWTVNTEAFFGQGTRLTVV.

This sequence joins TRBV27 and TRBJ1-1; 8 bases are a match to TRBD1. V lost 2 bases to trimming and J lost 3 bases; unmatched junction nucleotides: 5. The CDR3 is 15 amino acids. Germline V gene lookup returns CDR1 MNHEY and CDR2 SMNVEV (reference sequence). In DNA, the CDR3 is TGTGCCAGCAGTTTAAATAACAGGGGGGACACTGAAGCTTTCTTT. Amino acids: CASSLNNRGDTEAFF.

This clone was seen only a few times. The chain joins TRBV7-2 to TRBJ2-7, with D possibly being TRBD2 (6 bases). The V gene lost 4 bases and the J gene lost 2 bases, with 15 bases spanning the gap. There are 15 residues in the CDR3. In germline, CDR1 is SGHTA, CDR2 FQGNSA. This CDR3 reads CASSSFGDSTYEQYF. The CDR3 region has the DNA TGTGCCAGCAGCTCGTTTGGGGACTCAACCTACGAGCAGTACTTC.

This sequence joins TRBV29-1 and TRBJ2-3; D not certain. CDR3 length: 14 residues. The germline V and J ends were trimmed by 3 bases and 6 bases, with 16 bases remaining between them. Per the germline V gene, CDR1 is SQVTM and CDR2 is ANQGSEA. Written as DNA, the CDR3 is TGCAGCGTTGACGATCAAACTACCACCGATACGCAGTATTTT. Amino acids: CSVDDQTTTDTQYF.

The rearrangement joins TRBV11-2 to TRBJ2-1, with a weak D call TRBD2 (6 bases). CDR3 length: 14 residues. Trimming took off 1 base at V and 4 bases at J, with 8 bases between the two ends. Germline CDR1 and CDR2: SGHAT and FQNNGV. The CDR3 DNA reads TGTGCCAGCAGCTTAGCTAGCGTATACAATGAGCAGTTCTTC. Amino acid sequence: CASSLASVYNEQFF. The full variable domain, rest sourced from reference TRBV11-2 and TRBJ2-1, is EAGVAQSPRYKIIEKRQSVAFWCNPISGHATLYWYQQILGQGPKLLIQFQNNGVVDDSQLPKDRFSAERLKGVDSTLKIQPAKLEDSAVYLCASSLASVYNEQFFGPGTRLTVL.

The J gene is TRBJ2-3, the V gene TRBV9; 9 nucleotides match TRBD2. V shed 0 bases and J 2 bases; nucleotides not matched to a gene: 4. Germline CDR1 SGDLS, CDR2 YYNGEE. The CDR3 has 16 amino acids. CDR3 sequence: CASSVGAGGHTDTQYF. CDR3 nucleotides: TGTGCCAGCAGCGTAGGAGCGGGAGGCCACACAGATACGCAGTATTTT.

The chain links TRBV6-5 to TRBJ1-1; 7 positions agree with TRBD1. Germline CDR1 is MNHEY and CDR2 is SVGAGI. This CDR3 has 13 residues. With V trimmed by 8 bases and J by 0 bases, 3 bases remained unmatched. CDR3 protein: CASHRGLNTEAFF. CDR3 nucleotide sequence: TGTGCCAGCCACAGGGGTTTGAACACTGAAGCTTTCTTT.

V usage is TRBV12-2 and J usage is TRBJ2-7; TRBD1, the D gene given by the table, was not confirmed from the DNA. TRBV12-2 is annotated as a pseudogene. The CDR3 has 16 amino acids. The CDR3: CASRPIRGTQLYEQYF. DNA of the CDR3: TGTGCAAGTCGCCCTATAAGGGGAACCCAGCTCTACGAGCAGTACTTC.

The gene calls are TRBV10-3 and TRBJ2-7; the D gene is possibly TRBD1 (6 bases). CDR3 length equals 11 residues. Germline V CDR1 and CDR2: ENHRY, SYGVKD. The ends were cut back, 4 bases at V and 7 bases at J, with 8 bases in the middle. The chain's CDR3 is CAISGGLEQYF. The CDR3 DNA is TGTGCCATCAGTGGGGGGCTAGAGCAGTACTTC.

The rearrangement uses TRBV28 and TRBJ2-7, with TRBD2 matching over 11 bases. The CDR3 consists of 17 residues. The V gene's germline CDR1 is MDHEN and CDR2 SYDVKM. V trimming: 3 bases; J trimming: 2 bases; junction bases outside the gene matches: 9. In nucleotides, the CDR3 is TGTGCCAGCAGTTTGAACCCAGGGACTAGCGGTACCTACGAGCAGTACTTC. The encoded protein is CASSLNPGTSGTYEQYF.

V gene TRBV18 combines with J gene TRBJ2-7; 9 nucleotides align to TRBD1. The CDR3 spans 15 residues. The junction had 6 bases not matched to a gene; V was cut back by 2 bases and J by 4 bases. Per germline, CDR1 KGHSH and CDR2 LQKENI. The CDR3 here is CASSPTRQGVYEQYF. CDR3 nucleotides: TGTGCCAGCTCACCAACAAGACAGGGGGTATACGAGCAGTACTTC.